These T cell receptor beta chains were read from a single sample in a study of beta chain features in type 1 diabetes. Profiled with immunoSEQ multiplex PCR; TCRdb holds only in-frame clones, not every one. Of about 300,000 clones listed, roughly 12% are singletons. Sample: naive CD4+ T cells from blood. Every receptor here comes from a woman under 30 with type 1 diabetes. CDR3s include the opening cysteine and the closing phenylalanine or tryptophan. D genes are given only for firm matches. Where a row states a size, it is once, few, many or the class of an expanded clone; other rows omit it.

CDR3nt	CDR3aa	abundance	j_gene	v_gene	d_gene
TGTGCCAGTATGGAGGGACAGGTGGTTGCTTTCTTT	CASMEGQVVAFF	NA	TRBJ1-1	TRBV19	TRBD1
TGTGCCAGCAGATGGGACTTCACAGATACGCAGTATTTT	CASRWDFTDTQYF	few	TRBJ2-3	TRBV7-8	NA
TGTGCCAGCCGCCCCCCTAAGAACACCGGGGAGCTGTTTTTT	CASRPPKNTGELFF	few	TRBJ2-2	TRBV6-5	NA
TGTGCCAGCAGCGTACTCGGGACACCCGACTATGGCTACACCTTC	CASSVLGTPDYGYTF	few	TRBJ1-2	TRBV9	NA
TGTGCCAGCAGCTTGGGGCTACAGCAGTTCTTC	CASSLGLQQFF	few	TRBJ2-1	TRBV7-8	NA
TGTGCCAGCAGCTTGGCCCGGGAACAAATCTATGGCTACACCTTC	CASSLAREQIYGYTF	few	TRBJ1-2	TRBV5-4	NA
TGTGCCAGCAGTTACGGGGGGATGAACACTGAAGCTTTCTTT	CASSYGGMNTEAFF	few	TRBJ1-1	TRBV6-5	NA
TGTGCCAGCAGCGACAGGGGACAGAGCTCCTACGAGCAGTACTTC	CASSDRGQSSYEQYF	few	TRBJ2-7	TRBV7-9	TRBD1
TGTGCCAGCAGCCAAGAGGGCTCCCGGGGCTACAATGAGCAGTTCTTC	CASSQEGSRGYNEQFF	NA	TRBJ2-1	TRBV4-2	NA
TGTGCCAGCAGGCGGGACCTCCCCGGGGAGCTGTTTTTT	CASRRDLPGELFF	NA	TRBJ2-2	TRBV5-4	NA
TGTGCCAGTAGTTGGACTGCAAGCACAGATACGCAGTATTTT	CASSWTASTDTQYF	few	TRBJ2-3	TRBV19	NA